The rows below give T cell receptor beta chains drawn from one sample of a study of T cell responses to AZD1222 COVID-19 vaccine. Using immunoSEQ multiplex PCR, the repertoire was profiled, and TCRdb retains in-frame clones only, with some absent. The sample shows 150,000 to 200,000 clones, approximately 93% of them seen only once. Sample: peripheral blood, taken 28 days after the second AZD1222 dose. These TCRs come from an adult who received the AZD1222 COVID-19 vaccine. Each CDR3 is given with its conserved first and last residue. D genes are given only for firm matches. Size is omitted from some rows. Given values are once, few, many or a class for expanded clones.

CDR3,DNA,J,size,V,D
CASSQDDPGGDLTSYNSPLHF,TGTGCCAGCAGCCAAGATGACCCAGGTGGGGATTTGACCTCCTATAATTCACCCCTCCACTTT,TRBJ1-6,NA,TRBV3-1/TRBV3-2,NA
CASSETGAPPRYGYTF,TGTGCCAGCAGTGAAACAGGGGCCCCCCCCCGTTATGGCTACACCTTC,TRBJ1-2,NA,TRBV2,TRBD1
CASSERTAPREQYF,TGCGCCAGCAGTGAGCGGACAGCCCCTCGCGAGCAGTACTTC,TRBJ2-7,NA,TRBV10-1,NA
CASSQETGGGADTQYF,TGTGCCAGCAGCCAAGAGACGGGGGGCGGGGCAGATACGCAGTATTTT,TRBJ2-3,once,TRBV4-2,NA
CASTAERGYGYTF,TGTGCCAGCACTGCGGAAAGAGGGTATGGCTACACCTTC,TRBJ1-2,NA,TRBV28,NA
CASSWTGVEGYTF,TGTGCCAGCAGCTGGACAGGGGTCGAGGGCTACACCTTC,TRBJ1-2,NA,TRBV7-2,TRBD1
CASSFSQVYEQYF,TGTGCCAGCAGCTTTAGCCAGGTCTACGAGCAGTACTTC,TRBJ2-7,NA,TRBV7-9,NA
CASIGEIGNTIYF,TGTGCCAGCATAGGGGAGATAGGAAACACCATATATTTT,TRBJ1-3,NA,TRBV6-5,NA
CASSLASADQETQYF,TGCGCCAGCAGCTTGGCCTCAGCGGACCAAGAGACCCAGTACTTC,TRBJ2-5,NA,TRBV5-1,NA
CASSPTSSPTSGVSTGELFF,TGTGCCAGCAGCCCTACCTCGTCTCCGACTAGCGGGGTGAGCACCGGGGAGCTGTTTTTT,TRBJ2-2,NA,TRBV3-1/TRBV3-2,TRBD2
CASSYSGGNQPQHF,TGTGCCAGCAGTTACTCGGGAGGCAATCAGCCCCAGCATTTT,TRBJ1-5,NA,TRBV6-5,NA
CSVEAGANQPQHF,TGCAGCGTTGAGGCAGGGGCGAATCAGCCCCAGCATTTT,TRBJ1-5,NA,TRBV29-1,NA
CASSLYREAFF,TGTGCCAGCAGCTTATACAGAGAAGCTTTCTTT,TRBJ1-1,NA,TRBV7-2,NA
CASSVRGPLHF,TGTGCCAGCAGTGTTCGCGGGCCCCTCCACTTT,TRBJ1-6,NA,TRBV12-3/TRBV12-4,NA
CASSDRDRGSANYGYTF,TGCGCCAGCAGCGACCGGGACAGGGGTTCAGCTAACTATGGCTACACCTTC,TRBJ1-2,NA,TRBV5-1,TRBD1
CASSWEGTASYEQYF,TGTGCCAGCAGCTGGGAGGGAACAGCCTCCTACGAGCAGTACTTC,TRBJ2-7,NA,TRBV7-2,TRBD2
CASSIDRGPEAFF,TGTGCCAGTAGTATAGACAGGGGACCTGAAGCTTTCTTT,TRBJ1-1,NA,TRBV19,NA
CASSPGRGQETQYF,TGTGCCAGCAGCCCGGGGCGGGGGCAAGAGACCCAGTACTTC,TRBJ2-5,NA,TRBV11-2,TRBD2
CASSLPNEQFF,TGTGCCAGCAGTTTACCCAATGAGCAGTTCTTC,TRBJ2-1,NA,TRBV12-3/TRBV12-4,NA
CASSLDNYGYTF,TGCGCCAGCAGCTTGGACAACTATGGCTACACCTTC,TRBJ1-2,NA,TRBV10-2,NA
CASSFVIDYNEQFF,TGTGCCAGCAGTTTTGTAATAGACTACAATGAGCAGTTCTTC,TRBJ2-1,NA,TRBV28,NA
CASSVGAAGYTF,TGTGCCAGCAGCGTCGGGGCAGCTGGCTACACCTTC,TRBJ1-2,NA,TRBV11-1,NA
CATTTRGGTGELFF,TGTGCCACAACAACCAGGGGCGGCACCGGGGAGCTGTTTTTT,TRBJ2-2,NA,TRBV25-1,NA
CASSILGWGAVEAFF,TGTGCCAGCAGCATACTAGGGTGGGGGGCAGTCGAAGCTTTCTTT,TRBJ1-1,once,TRBV9,NA
CASSGQLTNEKLFF,TGTGCCAGCAGCGGACAGCTAACTAATGAAAAACTGTTTTTT,TRBJ1-4,NA,TRBV6-2/TRBV6-3,NA
CASSKAVLRGTSNQPQHF,TGTGCCAGCAGCAAAGCGGTACTCAGGGGTACCAGCAATCAGCCCCAGCATTTT,TRBJ1-5,NA,TRBV21-1,NA
CAISERQNTGELFF,TGTGCCATCAGTGAAAGGCAGAACACCGGGGAGCTGTTTTTT,TRBJ2-2,NA,TRBV10-3,NA
CAWSVLRTGGLVTNEKLFF,TGTGCCTGGAGTGTTTTAAGGACAGGGGGGTTGGTAACTAATGAAAAACTGTTTTTT,TRBJ1-4,NA,TRBV30,TRBD1
CASSERFGHF,TGTGCCAGCAGCGAGAGGTTTGGTCATTTT,TRBJ1-3,NA,TRBV7-9,NA
CASSDGQRRRSLHF,TGTGCCAGCAGCGATGGACAGCGTCGTAGATCCCTCCACTTT,TRBJ1-6,NA,TRBV5-4,NA
CASKVEGANTEAFF,TGTGCCAGCAAAGTGGAGGGGGCAAACACTGAAGCTTTCTTT,TRBJ1-1,NA,TRBV27,TRBD1
CASSLRHISGNTIYF,TGTGCCAGCAGCCTCAGACATATCTCTGGAAACACCATATATTTT,TRBJ1-3,NA,TRBV3-1/TRBV3-2,NA
CASSDRGGNSPLHF,TGTGCCAGTAGCGACAGGGGAGGTAATTCACCCCTCCACTTT,TRBJ1-6,NA,TRBV19,TRBD1
CASSYPGEPNYGYTF,TGTGCCAGCAGTTACCCCGGGGAGCCCAACTATGGCTACACCTTC,TRBJ1-2,NA,TRBV6-2/TRBV6-3,NA
CASSQDRGWYEQYF,TGTGCCAGCAGCCAAGACAGGGGGTGGTACGAGCAGTACTTC,TRBJ2-7,NA,TRBV5-6,TRBD1
CASSSQGADTQYF,TGTGCCAGCAGTTCTCAGGGGGCAGATACGCAGTATTTT,TRBJ2-3,NA,TRBV12-3/TRBV12-4,TRBD1
CASSAGEVTEAFF,TGTGCCAGCAGCGCCGGAGAGGTCACTGAAGCTTTCTTT,TRBJ1-1,NA,TRBV9,NA
CASSPGSRRPNYTF,TGTGCCAGCAGTCCAGGGAGCCGGAGGCCTAACTACACCTTC,TRBJ1-2,NA,TRBV28,NA
CASSEAKTGIDTQYF,TGTGCCAGCAGTGAAGCGAAAACAGGGATAGATACGCAGTATTTT,TRBJ2-3,once,TRBV6-1,NA
CASSFGQGKAFF,TGTGCCAGCAGCTTTGGACAGGGAAAAGCTTTCTTT,TRBJ1-1,NA,TRBV11-2,TRBD1
CASSQTQGRDGYTF,TGTGCCAGCAGCCAAACACAGGGGAGGGATGGCTACACCTTC,TRBJ1-2,NA,TRBV7-9,TRBD1
CASTGPGQGNTEAFF,TGTGCCAGCACCGGTCCGGGACAGGGGAACACTGAAGCTTTCTTT,TRBJ1-1,NA,TRBV2,TRBD1
CASSYPGTGRSPLHF,TGTGCCAGCAGCTACCCCGGGACCGGGCGCTCACCCCTCCACTTT,TRBJ1-6,NA,TRBV7-2,NA
CASISGDRDNSPLHF,TGTGCCAGCATTTCCGGGGACAGGGACAATTCACCCCTCCACTTT,TRBJ1-6,once,TRBV6-6,TRBD1
CASSAGDSYTF,TGTGCCAGCAGCGCAGGGGATAGCTACACCTTC,TRBJ1-2,NA,TRBV13,NA
CAIKDRYNEQFF,TGTGCCATTAAGGACAGATACAATGAGCAGTTCTTC,TRBJ2-1,NA,TRBV19,NA
CASSSRGDYNEQFF,TGTGCCAGCAGCTCGCGCGGGGATTACAATGAGCAGTTCTTC,TRBJ2-1,NA,TRBV7-9,NA
CASHGLNEQYF,TGTGCCAGCCACGGGCTGAACGAGCAGTACTTC,TRBJ2-7,once,TRBV6-5,NA
CASSESGAPGADTQYF,TGTGCCAGCAGCGAATCGGGAGCCCCAGGAGCAGATACGCAGTATTTT,TRBJ2-3,NA,TRBV3-1/TRBV3-2,NA
CASSLRGLIADTQYF,TGTGCCAGCAGCTTAAGAGGGTTAATCGCAGATACGCAGTATTTT,TRBJ2-3,NA,TRBV5-6,NA
CASTPMRLAGGQTQYF,TGTGCCAGCACCCCTATGAGGCTAGCGGGGGGCCAGACCCAGTACTTC,TRBJ2-5,NA,TRBV5-6,TRBD2
CASSLTADTQYF,TGTGCCAGCAGTTTGACAGCCGATACGCAGTATTTT,TRBJ2-3,NA,TRBV6-2/TRBV6-3,NA
CASRRTGTSGPYEQYF,TGTGCCAGCAGACGGACCGGGACTAGCGGTCCCTACGAGCAGTACTTC,TRBJ2-7,NA,TRBV5-4,TRBD2
CASSPTGGYGYTF,TGTGCCAGCAGCCCGACAGGCGGCTATGGCTACACCTTC,TRBJ1-2,NA,TRBV14,NA
CASSQWDSGNEQFF,TGTGCCAGCAGCCAATGGGACTCCGGGAATGAGCAGTTCTTC,TRBJ2-1,NA,TRBV3-1/TRBV3-2,NA